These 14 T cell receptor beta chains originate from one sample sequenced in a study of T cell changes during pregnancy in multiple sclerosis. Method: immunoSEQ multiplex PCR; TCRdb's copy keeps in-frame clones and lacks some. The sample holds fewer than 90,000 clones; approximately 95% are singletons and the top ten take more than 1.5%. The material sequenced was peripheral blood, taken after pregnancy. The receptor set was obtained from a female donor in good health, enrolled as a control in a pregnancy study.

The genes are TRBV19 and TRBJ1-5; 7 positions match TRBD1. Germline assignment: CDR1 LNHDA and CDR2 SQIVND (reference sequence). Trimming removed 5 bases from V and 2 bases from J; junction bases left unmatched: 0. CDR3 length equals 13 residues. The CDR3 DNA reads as TGTGCCAGTAGTCAGGGGGGCAATCAGCCCCAGCATTTT. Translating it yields CASSQGGNQPQHF.

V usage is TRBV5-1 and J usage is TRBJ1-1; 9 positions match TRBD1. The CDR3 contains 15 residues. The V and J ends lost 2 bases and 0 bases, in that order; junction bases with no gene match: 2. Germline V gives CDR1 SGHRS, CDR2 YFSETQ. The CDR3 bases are TGCGCCAGCAGCTTCACAGGGGGCGTGAACACTGAAGCTTTCTTT. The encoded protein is CASSFTGGVNTEAFF.

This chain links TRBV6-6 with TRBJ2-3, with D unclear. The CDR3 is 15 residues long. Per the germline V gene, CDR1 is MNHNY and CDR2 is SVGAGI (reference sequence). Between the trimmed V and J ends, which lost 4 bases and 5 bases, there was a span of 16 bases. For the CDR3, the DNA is TGTGCCAGCAGTTTACGAGCCTCCGCACGAGATACGCAGTATTTT. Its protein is CASSLRASARDTQYF.

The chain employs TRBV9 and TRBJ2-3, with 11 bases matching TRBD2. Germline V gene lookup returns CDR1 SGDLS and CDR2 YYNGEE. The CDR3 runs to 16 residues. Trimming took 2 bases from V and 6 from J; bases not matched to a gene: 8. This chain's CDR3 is CASSVGSGRAPDTQYF. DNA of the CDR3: TGTGCCAGCAGCGTTGGTAGCGGGAGGGCCCCCGATACGCAGTATTTT. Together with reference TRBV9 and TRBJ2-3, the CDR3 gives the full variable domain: DSGVTQTPKHLITATGQRVTLRCSPRSGDLSVYWYQQSLDQGLQFLIQYYNGEERAKGNILERFSAQQFPDLHSELNLSSLELGDSALYFCASSVGSGRAPDTQYFGPGTRLTVL.

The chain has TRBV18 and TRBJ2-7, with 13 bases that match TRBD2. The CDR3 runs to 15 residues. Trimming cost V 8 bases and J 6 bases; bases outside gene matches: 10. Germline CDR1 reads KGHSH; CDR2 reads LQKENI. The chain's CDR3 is CASTPGTSGKVEQYF. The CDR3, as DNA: TGTGCCAGCACCCCCGGGACTAGCGGGAAGGTCGAGCAGTACTTC. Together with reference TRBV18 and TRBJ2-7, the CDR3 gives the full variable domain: NAGVMQNPRHLVRRRGQEARLRCSPMKGHSHVYWYRQLPEEGLKFMVYLQKENIIDESGMPKERFSAEFPKEGPSILRIQQVVRGDSAAYFCASTPGTSGKVEQYFGPGTRLTVT.

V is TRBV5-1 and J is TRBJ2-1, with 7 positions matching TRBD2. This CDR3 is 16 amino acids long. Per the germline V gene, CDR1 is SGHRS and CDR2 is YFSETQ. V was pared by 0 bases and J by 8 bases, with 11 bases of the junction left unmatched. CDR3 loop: CASSLVGGREIDEQFF. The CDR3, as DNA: TGCGCCAGCAGCTTGGTCGGAGGGCGGGAGATCGATGAGCAGTTCTTC.

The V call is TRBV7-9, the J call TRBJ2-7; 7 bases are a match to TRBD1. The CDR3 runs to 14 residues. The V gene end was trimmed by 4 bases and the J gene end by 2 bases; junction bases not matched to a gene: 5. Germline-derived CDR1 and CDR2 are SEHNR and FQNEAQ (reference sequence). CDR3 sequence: CASSSPGQAYEQYF. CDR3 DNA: TGTGCCAGCAGCTCCCCAGGACAGGCCTACGAGCAGTACTTC.

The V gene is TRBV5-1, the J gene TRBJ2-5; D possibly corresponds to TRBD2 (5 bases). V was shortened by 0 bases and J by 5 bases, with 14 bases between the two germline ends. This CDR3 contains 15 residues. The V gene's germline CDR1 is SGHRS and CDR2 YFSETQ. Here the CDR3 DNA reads TGCGCCAGCAGCTTGGCGTCCACTAGTTGGGAGACCCAGTACTTC. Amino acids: CASSLASTSWETQYF.

DNA of the CDR3: TGTGCCAGCAGTGGAACCAGGGTTAAGAACACTGAAGCTTTCTTT. Protein sequence: CASSGTRVKNTEAFF. The genes are TRBV6-5 and TRBJ1-1, with D possibly being TRBD1 (5 bases). The CDR3 extends over 15 amino acids. Trimming took off 5 bases at V and 1 base at J, with 14 bases between the two ends. Per germline, CDR1 MNHEY and CDR2 SVGAGI.

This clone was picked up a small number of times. CDR3 sequence (DNA): TGTGCCAGCAGTGCGGAGAATGTCTACGAGCAGTACTTC. This encodes CASSAENVYEQYF. The gene calls are TRBV2 and TRBJ2-7; D ambiguous. Germline V gene lookup returns CDR1 SNHLY and CDR2 FYNNEI. Trimming took 4 bases from V and 3 from J, leaving 10 bases between them. The CDR3 length is 13 residues.

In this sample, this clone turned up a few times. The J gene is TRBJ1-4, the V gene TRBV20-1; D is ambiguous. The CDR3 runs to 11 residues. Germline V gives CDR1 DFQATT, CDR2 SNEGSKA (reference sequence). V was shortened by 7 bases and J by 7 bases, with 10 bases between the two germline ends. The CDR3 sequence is CSERRGEKLFF. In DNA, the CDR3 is TGCAGTGAGCGGCGCGGTGAAAAACTGTTTTTT.

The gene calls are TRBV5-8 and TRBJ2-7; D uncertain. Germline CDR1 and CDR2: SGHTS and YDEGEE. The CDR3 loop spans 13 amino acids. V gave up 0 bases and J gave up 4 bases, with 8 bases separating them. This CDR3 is CASSLGSWYEQYF. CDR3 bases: TGTGCCAGCAGCTTGGGGAGTTGGTACGAGCAGTACTTC.

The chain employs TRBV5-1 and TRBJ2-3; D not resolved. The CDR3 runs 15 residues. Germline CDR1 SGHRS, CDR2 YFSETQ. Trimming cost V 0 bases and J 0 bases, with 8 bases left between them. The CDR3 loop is CASSLGGTSTDTQYF. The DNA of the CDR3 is TGCGCCAGCAGCTTGGGCGGAACTAGCACAGATACGCAGTATTTT.

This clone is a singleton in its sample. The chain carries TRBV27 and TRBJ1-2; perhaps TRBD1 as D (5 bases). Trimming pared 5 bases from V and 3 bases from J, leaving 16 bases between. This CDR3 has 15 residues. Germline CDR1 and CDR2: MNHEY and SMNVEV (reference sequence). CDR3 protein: CASSRAPGGYYGYTF. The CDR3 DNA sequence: TGTGCCAGCAGTCGGGCCCCGGGGGGGTACTATGGCTACACCTTC.